This TCR beta chain was found in a study of CD8 T cells in ankylosing spondylitis. Study-wide findings and caveats: Significant enrichment of disease-linked clones was reportedly seen in matched ankylosing spondylitis synovial fluid. Earlier reports found some motif variants in synovial fluid and blood in reactive arthritis. A TCR beta motif of about 8 highly homologous variants seemed to mark ankylosing spondylitis blood.

Trimming at V came to 10 bases and at J to 5 bases, leaving 3 bases not matched to a gene. The V gene's germline CDR1 is ENHRY and CDR2 SYGVKD. This CDR3 region has 12 residues. Researchers built TCR beta libraries using quantitative 5'-RACE with molecular barcodes. Each CDR3 protein gets one entry after TCRdb re-called the 5' RACE reads with MiXCR. Of around 31,000 distinct CDR3 sequences in the sample, 30% were seen once. With regard to this clonotype: Its antigen is still unknown.

The chain carries TRBV10-3 and TRBJ2-7; 12 nucleotides align to TRBD1. The sequence was obtained from a male donor with ankylosing spondylitis. The source material was synovial fluid, either unsorted or a sorted T cell fraction (not recorded which). For the CDR3, the DNA is TGTGCCAGGGGGGACAGGGGGCACGAGCAGTACGTC. Protein product: CARGDRGHEQYV.